The 14 T cell receptor beta chains presented below share a single source sample, sequenced in a study of CD8+ T cells in alopecia areata (dated by TCRdb to between 2018 and 2020). Preparation of the library involved the immunoSEQ multiplex PCR assay. RNA was extracted from all samples and reverse transcribed into cDNA as template for TCR sequencing. What TCRdb holds here is the immuneACCESS table cut down to in-frame rearrangements. Part of the clones is not present; checked against another copy, under half of the missing clones reflect an unresolved V gene, and the others are unexplained. The sample records around 150,000 clones, around 62% of which are singletons. The ten largest clones capture 35% to 45% of the sample. Sequenced input: CD8+ T cells sorted from blood. These receptors were collected from a human donor in good health.

This sequence joins TRBV6-5 and TRBJ2-5; 8 nucleotides agree with TRBD1. The germline V gene has CDR1 MNHEY and CDR2 SVGAGI. J lost 2 bases, V lost 4 bases, and 6 bases had no gene match. CDR3 length equals 15 residues. The CDR3 sequence: CASSSETGEQETQYF. The CDR3, as DNA: TGTGCCAGCAGTTCCGAGACAGGGGAACAAGAGACCCAGTACTTC.

The J gene is TRBJ1-2, the V gene TRBV4-1, with TRBD1 as a possible D gene (5 bases). The CDR3 covers 15 residues. V was cut by 2 bases and J by 2 bases, with 12 bases left in between. Germline CDR1 reads MGHRA; CDR2 reads YSYEKL. This CDR3 reads CASSQLKGLNYGYTF. The CDR3 DNA is TGCGCCAGCAGCCAACTAAAGGGACTGAACTATGGCTACACCTTC.

This clone was found a few times. One end of the junction fails to match germline, which may point to a read error. This sample also contains other DNA sequences that code for the same CDR3. The chain has TRBV4-1 and TRBJ2-7; TRBD2 aligns across 7 bases. CDR3 length: 16 amino acids. The V gene's germline CDR1 is MGHRA and CDR2 YSYEKL. The CDR3 region has the DNA TGTGCCAGCAGCCAAGAGGGTAGCGGGCCGCACTACGAGCAGTACTTC. This codes for CASSQEGSGPHYEQYF.

This clone was counted only a few times. J is TRBJ2-3 and V is TRBV23-1; D uncertain. TRBV23-1 carries the ORF label, with uncertain function. CDR3 length: 12 amino acids. Trimming removed 1 base from V and 5 bases from J, with 4 bases in between. CDR3 residues: CASSQFEDTQYF. DNA of the CDR3: TGCGCCAGCAGTCAATTTGAAGATACGCAGTATTTT.

This clone was seen a few times. The chain uses TRBV14 and TRBJ2-3; D ambiguous. V gave up 1 base and J gave up 2 bases, with 7 bases separating them. Germline-derived CDR1 and CDR2 are SGHDN and FVKESK. This CDR3 has 14 residues. CDR3 region: CASSQGSYTDTQYF. CDR3 nucleotides: TGTGCCAGCAGCCAAGGTTCATACACAGATACGCAGTATTTT.

This clone was picked up a small number of times. This chain connects TRBV29-1 to TRBJ2-7; 9 nucleotides agree with TRBD1. The CDR3 runs 16 residues. Germline-derived CDR1 and CDR2 are SQVTM and ANQGSEA. Trimming removed 0 bases from V and 4 bases from J; junction bases left unmatched: 10. In DNA, the CDR3 is TGCAGCGTTGAAGAATTTGGGACAGGGAACTTATACGAGCAGTACTTC. It specifies CSVEEFGTGNLYEQYF.

The rearrangement links TRBV30 to TRBJ1-1; 8 nucleotides line up with TRBD1. Germline CDR1 is GTSNPN and CDR2 is SVGIG (reference sequence). The CDR3 is 14 residues long. V dropped 2 bases and J dropped 1; count of bases not matched to a gene: 3. The CDR3 here is CAWSLDRGNTEAFF. The DNA for the CDR3 is TGTGCCTGGAGTTTAGACAGGGGGAACACTGAAGCTTTCTTT.

This chain connects TRBV30 to TRBJ2-7; TRBD1 matches 9 bases. The CDR3 covers 15 residues. The germline gives CDR1 GTSNPN, CDR2 SVGIG (reference sequence). The V gene end was trimmed by 3 bases and the J gene end by 2 bases; junction bases not matched to a gene: 8. This CDR3 reads CAWSPPTGGTYEQYF. The CDR3 DNA reads as TGTGCCTGGAGCCCCCCGACAGGGGGAACCTACGAGCAGTACTTC.

V usage is TRBV5-1 and J usage is TRBJ2-1; no definite D call. Germline assignment: CDR1 SGHRS and CDR2 YFSETQ. CDR3 length equals 14 residues. V lost 0 bases to trimming and J lost 1 base, with 5 bases between them. CDR3 in amino acids: CASSLEQSYNEQFF. The CDR3, as DNA: TGCGCCAGCAGCTTGGAGCAGTCCTACAATGAGCAGTTCTTC.

CDR3 nucleotide sequence: TGTGCCACCGGGCGGGGTACCTACGAGCAGTACTTC. Amino acid sequence: CATGRGTYEQYF. The chain uses TRBV6-5 and TRBJ2-7; tentatively, D is TRBD2 (6 bases). The V end lost 10 bases, the J end lost 2 bases, and 12 bases lay between the germline ends. The CDR3 extends over 12 amino acids. The germline V gene encodes CDR1 MNHEY and CDR2 SVGAGI.

This chain connects TRBV19 to TRBJ2-1; maybe TRBD2 (5 bases). Germline V gives CDR1 LNHDA, CDR2 SQIVND (reference sequence). Trimming left V 10 bases short and J 6 bases short, with 16 bases between. The CDR3 runs 13 residues. Written as DNA, the CDR3 is TGTGCCACTGGACTCGGTGGTTTCAATGAGCAGTTCTTC. Encoded protein: CATGLGGFNEQFF.

The table lists this clone with a few counts. The chain recombines TRBV6-1 with TRBJ2-3; 7 bases align to TRBD1. CDR1 is MNHNS, CDR2 SASEGT, per germline. V lost 6 bases and J lost 2; bases outside the gene matches: 8. The CDR3 consists of 15 residues. The CDR3 loop reads CASSAGTDYTDTQYF. CDR3 DNA: TGTGCCAGCAGCGCAGGGACAGACTACACAGATACGCAGTATTTT.

The V gene is TRBV10-3, the J gene TRBJ1-1; the D is unclear. Germline V gives CDR1 ENHRY, CDR2 SYGVKD. The CDR3 has 12 amino acids. V lost 11 bases and J lost 3, with 13 bases in between. This CDR3 reads CASREVHTEAFF. CDR3 coding DNA: TGTGCCTCTCGGGAGGTACACACTGAAGCTTTCTTT.

V usage is TRBV7-9 and J usage is TRBJ1-1; 7 nucleotides line up with TRBD1. CDR3 size: 15 residues. CDR1 and CDR2 from the germline V gene are SEHNR and FQNEAQ (reference sequence). V lost 5 bases to trimming and J lost 6 bases; unmatched junction nucleotides: 12. The CDR3 sequence is CASSALGGQAAEAFF. DNA for the CDR3: TGTGCCAGCAGCGCCCTAGGAGGACAGGCAGCTGAAGCTTTCTTT.